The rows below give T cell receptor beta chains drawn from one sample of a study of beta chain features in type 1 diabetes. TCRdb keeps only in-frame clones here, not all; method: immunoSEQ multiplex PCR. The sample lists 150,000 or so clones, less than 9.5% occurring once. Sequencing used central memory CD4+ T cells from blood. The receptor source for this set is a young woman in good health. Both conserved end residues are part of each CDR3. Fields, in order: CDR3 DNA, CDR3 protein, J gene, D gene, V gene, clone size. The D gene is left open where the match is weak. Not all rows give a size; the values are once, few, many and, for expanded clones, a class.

DNA: TGTGCCAGCAGTACTGATCACCCTGGGGCCAACGTCCTGACTTTC; CDR3: CASSTDHPGANVLTF; J: TRBJ2-6; D: NA; V: TRBV6-5; size: NA
DNA: TGCGCCAGCAGCTCAGGGGTGAGTGACACTGAAGCTTTCTTT; CDR3: CASSSGVSDTEAFF; J: TRBJ1-1; D: NA; V: TRBV5-1; size: many
DNA: TGTGCCAGCCAACTCGGTCAGGGATACCAAGAGACCCAGTACTTC; CDR3: CASQLGQGYQETQYF; J: TRBJ2-5; D: NA; V: TRBV7-9; size: few
DNA: TGTGCCAGCAGTGGACAGGGCATGAACACTGAAGCTTTCTTT; CDR3: CASSGQGMNTEAFF; J: TRBJ1-1; D: TRBD1; V: TRBV6-1; size: NA
DNA: TGTGCCAGCAGCCCTGGGACAGGCTATAGCAATCAGCCCCAGCATTTT; CDR3: CASSPGTGYSNQPQHF; J: TRBJ1-5; D: TRBD1; V: TRBV11-2; size: few
DNA: TGTGCCAGCGGAGGGCTGGAAAACACAGATACGCAGTATTTT; CDR3: CASGGLENTDTQYF; J: TRBJ2-3; D: NA; V: TRBV6-1; size: NA
DNA: TGTGCCTGGTCACGAGCGGGAGGCACAGATACGCAGTATTTT; CDR3: CAWSRAGGTDTQYF; J: TRBJ2-3; D: TRBD2; V: TRBV30; size: NA
DNA: TGTGCCAGCAGCACTGACAGGGAAAGCGGTCCCTATAGCAATCAGCCCCAGCATTTT; CDR3: CASSTDRESGPYSNQPQHF; J: TRBJ1-5; D: TRBD1; V: TRBV7-2; size: NA
DNA: TGTGCCAGTAGACAGGGAAACCAGCCCCAGCATTTT; CDR3: CASRQGNQPQHF; J: TRBJ1-5; D: NA; V: TRBV19; size: few
DNA: TGTGCCAGCAGCCGAGTTCAAGCAGATACGCAGTATTTT; CDR3: CASSRVQADTQYF; J: TRBJ2-3; D: NA; V: TRBV7-6; size: few
DNA: TGTGCCAGCAGCCATGGCGGCCGCGGCAATTCACCCCTCCACTTT; CDR3: CASSHGGRGNSPLHF; J: TRBJ1-6; D: NA; V: TRBV5-6; size: NA
DNA: TGTGCCAGCAGCTCGACAGTGACCAATCAGCCCCAGCATTTT; CDR3: CASSSTVTNQPQHF; J: TRBJ1-5; D: NA; V: TRBV13; size: few
DNA: TGTGCCAGCAGCGTAGCTCCGGGGGGCGGGGAGACCCAGTACTTC; CDR3: CASSVAPGGGETQYF; J: TRBJ2-5; D: NA; V: TRBV9; size: few
DNA: TGCGCCAGCAGCCAAGATTGGTCGGAGGTGTACAATGAGCAGTTCTTC; CDR3: CASSQDWSEVYNEQFF; J: TRBJ2-1; D: NA; V: TRBV4-1; size: NA
DNA: TGTGCCAGCAGCCCACGCCGGGACAGGGAGGGCGAGCAGTACTTC; CDR3: CASSPRRDREGEQYF; J: TRBJ2-7; D: TRBD1; V: TRBV7-9; size: NA
DNA: TGTGCCATCAGTGAGTCGAGATCTAGCGGGAGTGATGAGCAGTTCTTC; CDR3: CAISESRSSGSDEQFF; J: TRBJ2-1; D: TRBD2; V: TRBV10-3; size: NA
DNA: TGTGCCAGCAGCTACCACAGGGTGATGGCCAAAAACATTCAGTACTTC; CDR3: CASSYHRVMAKNIQYF; J: TRBJ2-4; D: NA; V: TRBV7-3; size: NA
DNA: TGTGCCAGCAGTTACTCGGACTTGTACCGAGGCGAGCAGTACTTC; CDR3: CASSYSDLYRGEQYF; J: TRBJ2-7; D: NA; V: TRBV6-5; size: NA
DNA: TGTGCCAGCAGTCCGGGGTCCGGGGCCAACGTCCTGACTTTC; CDR3: CASSPGSGANVLTF; J: TRBJ2-6; D: NA; V: TRBV6-1; size: once
DNA: TGTGCCAGCAGCCGAAACCGGGACAGGGGGGACTTC; CDR3: CASSRNRDRGDF; J: TRBJ2-5; D: TRBD1; V: TRBV5-4; size: many
DNA: TGTGCCAGCTCACCGTCAGGGGGCTACGAGCAGTACTTC; CDR3: CASSPSGGYEQYF; J: TRBJ2-7; D: TRBD1; V: TRBV18; size: NA
DNA: TGTGCCTGGGAGGGGACTAGCGTTGAGCAGTTCTTC; CDR3: CAWEGTSVEQFF; J: TRBJ2-1; D: TRBD2; V: TRBV30; size: few
DNA: TGTGCCAGCAGGTCTACAGGGGGAGACTATGGCTACACCTTC; CDR3: CASRSTGGDYGYTF; J: TRBJ1-2; D: TRBD1; V: TRBV28; size: NA
DNA: TGTGCCAGCAGTCCCGAGTGGAGCACTGAAGCTTTCTTT; CDR3: CASSPEWSTEAFF; J: TRBJ1-1; D: NA; V: TRBV27; size: NA
DNA: TGTGCCAGCAGCTTAGCGGGGCAGTCTTCTAGCGGATCCACAGATACGCAGTATTTT; CDR3: CASSLAGQSSSGSTDTQYF; J: TRBJ2-3; D: TRBD2; V: TRBV7-8; size: NA